One and the same sample provided the 10 T cell receptor beta chains below, sequenced in a study of T cell repertoires in cytomegalovirus infection. For these receptors, no antigen is known. Each CDR3 protein is one row after TCRdb ran MiXCR on the reads. The repertoire holds 900,000 to 950,000 distinct CDR3 sequences, with 30% to 40% as singletons. The source material was cultured CD8+ T cells from PBMCs, sampled from culture after CMV antigen stimulation. The receptors originated from a human donor in good health (CMV status not recorded). Some clones in this sample may be carry-over from other donors' samples.

This clonotype has a handful of counts. The chain recombines TRBV6-1 with TRBJ2-2, with 8 bases identical to TRBD1. Germline trimming cut 2 bases from V and 5 bases from J; bases unmatched to any gene: 1. Per germline, CDR1 MNHNS and CDR2 SASEGT. The CDR3 runs to 14 residues. The CDR3 spells CASSETGGTGELFF. The CDR3 region has the DNA TGTGCCAGCAGTGAAACAGGGGGTACCGGGGAGCTGTTTTTT.

CDR3 DNA: TGTGCCAGCAGCATTCGGACTAGTTCGTCCTCCGATGAGCAGTTCTTC. This codes for CASSIRTSSSSDEQFF. This rearrangement joins TRBV11-1 to TRBJ2-1; 7 nucleotides agree with TRBD2. This CDR3 comprises 16 residues. The V and J ends lost 5 bases and 8 bases, in that order; junction bases with no gene match: 15. Germline loops: CDR1 SGHAT, CDR2 FQDESV (reference sequence).

The rearrangement links TRBV5-5 to TRBJ2-3; 9 positions agree with TRBD1. Per germline, CDR1 SGHKS and CDR2 YYEKEE (reference sequence). The J segment lost 3 bases and the V segment lost 0 bases, leaving 11 bases of the junction unmatched. The CDR3 has 18 residues. The CDR3 nucleotides are TGTGCCAGCAGCTTGGAAGGGACAGGGACCGTGGGGACAGATACGCAGTATTTT. It specifies CASSLEGTGTVGTDTQYF.

This rearrangement joins TRBV5-1 to TRBJ2-1; D possibly corresponds to TRBD1 (6 bases). CDR1 is SGHRS and CDR2 is YFSETQ in the germline V gene. The CDR3 covers 12 residues. The V end lost 7 bases, the J end lost 7 bases, and 12 bases lay between the germline ends. The CDR3 DNA reads TGCGCCAGCGCACAGGGTTCTAATGAGCAGTTCTTC. Protein product: CASAQGSNEQFF.

V usage is TRBV27 and J usage is TRBJ2-1; 7 positions agree with TRBD2. CDR3 size: 14 residues. The junction had 7 bases not matched to a gene; V was cut back by 8 bases and J by 3 bases. Germline V gives CDR1 MNHEY, CDR2 SMNVEV (reference sequence). DNA of the CDR3: TGTGCCAGCTTAACGGGGGGTCTCTACAATGAGCAGTTCTTC. This codes for CASLTGGLYNEQFF.

J is TRBJ2-3 and V is TRBV15; D is uncertain. Germline V CDR1 and CDR2: LNHNV, YYDKDF (reference sequence). The CDR3 sequence is 12 residues long. V was shortened by 5 bases and J by 7 bases, with 10 bases between the two germline ends. The CDR3, as DNA: TGTGCCACCAGCGTAGCTGCGAATACGCAGTATTTT. Its translation: CATSVAANTQYF.

This clonotype has just a few counts. This chain joins TRBV6-1 and TRBJ2-5, with no clear D. The germline gives CDR1 MNHNS, CDR2 SASEGT. The CDR3 sequence is 15 residues long. The V and J ends lost 5 bases and 5 bases respectively, with 18 bases between them. The CDR3 sequence: CASSPRGRREETQYF. As DNA, the CDR3 is TGTGCCAGCAGTCCCCGAGGCAGGAGAGAGGAGACCCAGTACTTC.

The chain has TRBV7-9 and TRBJ1-2, with D maybe TRBD1 (5 bases). Trimming removed 5 bases at V and 7 bases at J, with 14 bases between. In germline, CDR1 is SEHNR, CDR2 FQNEAQ (reference sequence). CDR3 length: 13 amino acids. The CDR3 bases are TGTGCCAGCAGCGGAGGAGGACATCTTGGCTACACCTTC. This sequence encodes CASSGGGHLGYTF.

This clonotype appeared many times. This chain uses TRBV7-8 with TRBJ1-1; possible D gene TRBD1, 6 bases. The V and J ends lost 3 bases and 4 bases respectively, with 18 bases between them. Per germline, CDR1 SGHVS and CDR2 FQNEAQ. The CDR3 runs 16 residues. The CDR3: CASSFGRGRELTEAFF. CDR3 coding DNA: TGTGCCAGCAGCTTTGGGAGGGGGAGGGAGCTCACTGAAGCTTTCTTT.

In its sample, this clonotype was seen a few times. The J gene is TRBJ2-4, the V gene TRBV28; TRBD1 aligns across 8 bases. Germline lookup yields CDR1 MDHEN and CDR2 SYDVKM. This CDR3 is 15 amino acids long. The junction had 8 bases not matched to a gene; V was cut back by 5 bases and J by 5 bases. CDR3 bases: TGTGCCAGCAGTCTTAGACAGGGGAGGCAAAACATTCAGTACTTC. Translation gives CASSLRQGRQNIQYF.